Included here is one T cell receptor (beta chain) sequence, with context. Methods used by the authors: Amplified reference gene primers provided the basis for estimating nucleated cell counts. Assay: immunoSEQ multiplex PCR; the TCRdb copy retains only in-frame clones and omits some. That table is the source of V, J and clone size, and D and trimming were worked out from the DNA. The sample yields 130,000 to 150,000 clones, more than 75% seen once. This sample was included in a study of blood T cell repertoires in COVID-19. Study details: Samples came from the United States, Italy and Spain, spanning acute and convalescent COVID-19. Sample material is recorded as cDNA or gDNA derived from T cells, B-cell-depleted T cells, or PBMCs.

Germline values: CDR1 MNHEY, CDR2 SVGAGI. The CDR3 is made up of 15 amino acids. V gave up 6 bases and J gave up 3 bases, with 16 bases separating them. This clonotype was sampled from a man aged 55 to 70 with active or convalescent COVID-19. Material for sequencing was peripheral blood. The chain employs TRBV6-5 and TRBJ2-3; D is possibly TRBD1 (6 bases). Here the CDR3 DNA reads TGTGCCAGCAGGTCACAGGGTAGGGGTACAGATACGCAGTATTTT. Translating it yields CASRSQGRGTDTQYF.